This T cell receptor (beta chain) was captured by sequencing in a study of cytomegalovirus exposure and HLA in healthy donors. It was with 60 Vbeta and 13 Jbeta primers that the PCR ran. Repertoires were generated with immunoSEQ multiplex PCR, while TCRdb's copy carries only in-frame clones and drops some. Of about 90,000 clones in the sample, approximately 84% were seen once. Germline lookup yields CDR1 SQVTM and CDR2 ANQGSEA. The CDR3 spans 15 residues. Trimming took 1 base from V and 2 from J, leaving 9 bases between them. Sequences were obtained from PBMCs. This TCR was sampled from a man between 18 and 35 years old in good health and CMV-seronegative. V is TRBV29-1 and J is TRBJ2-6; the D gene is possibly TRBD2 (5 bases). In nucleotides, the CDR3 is TGCAGCGTTGAAGTGCGGGCGGCTGGGGCCAACGTCCTGACTTTC. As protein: CSVEVRAAGANVLTF.